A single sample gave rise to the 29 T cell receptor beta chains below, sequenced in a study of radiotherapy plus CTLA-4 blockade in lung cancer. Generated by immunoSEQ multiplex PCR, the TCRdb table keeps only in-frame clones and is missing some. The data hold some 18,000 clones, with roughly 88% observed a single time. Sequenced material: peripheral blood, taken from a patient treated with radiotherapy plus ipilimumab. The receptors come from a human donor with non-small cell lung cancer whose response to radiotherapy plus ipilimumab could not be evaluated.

The DNA of the CDR3 is TGTGCCAGCAGTTCCCGGGTTGGCCAGCCCCAGCATTTT. Translation gives CASSSRVGQPQHF. The genes are TRBV6-5 and TRBJ1-5; D ambiguous. Germline V lookup: CDR1 MNHEY, CDR2 SVGAGI. Deletions cut 4 bases from V and 7 bases from J, with 11 bases between. The CDR3 contains 13 residues.

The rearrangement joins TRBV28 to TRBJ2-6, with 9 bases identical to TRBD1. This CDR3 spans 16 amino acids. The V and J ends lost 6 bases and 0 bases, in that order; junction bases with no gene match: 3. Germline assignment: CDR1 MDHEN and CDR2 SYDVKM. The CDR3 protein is CASRGTGTSGANVLTF. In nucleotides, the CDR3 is TGTGCCAGCAGGGGGACAGGGACCTCTGGGGCCAACGTCCTGACTTTC.

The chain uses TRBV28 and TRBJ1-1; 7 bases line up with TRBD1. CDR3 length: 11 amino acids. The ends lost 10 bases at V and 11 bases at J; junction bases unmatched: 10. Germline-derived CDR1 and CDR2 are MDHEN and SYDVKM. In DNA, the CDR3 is TGTGCCACCAGGAGGACAGGTTTGGCTTTCTTT. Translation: CATRRTGLAFF.

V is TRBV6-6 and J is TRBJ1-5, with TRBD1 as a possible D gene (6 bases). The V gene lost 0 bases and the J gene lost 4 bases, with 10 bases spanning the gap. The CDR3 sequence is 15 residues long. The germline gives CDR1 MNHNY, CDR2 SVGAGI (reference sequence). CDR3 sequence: CASSYSIQGNQPQHF. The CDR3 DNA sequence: TGTGCCAGCAGTTACTCGATTCAGGGGAATCAGCCCCAGCATTTT.

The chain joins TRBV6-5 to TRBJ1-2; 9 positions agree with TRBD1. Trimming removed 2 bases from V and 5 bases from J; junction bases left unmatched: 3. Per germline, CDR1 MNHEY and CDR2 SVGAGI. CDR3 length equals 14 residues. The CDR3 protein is CASSYGTGNYGYTF. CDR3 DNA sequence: TGTGCCAGCAGTTACGGGACAGGGAATTATGGCTACACCTTC.

CDR3 bases: TGTGCCAGCAGCGTAGGACAGGGCACGGTCACTGAAGCTTTCTTT. Translating gives CASSVGQGTVTEAFF. The chain links TRBV16 to TRBJ1-1, with 8 nucleotides matching TRBD1. The CDR3 sequence is 15 residues long. In germline, CDR1 is KGHSY, CDR2 FQNENV. V lost 5 bases and J lost 4; bases outside the gene matches: 9.

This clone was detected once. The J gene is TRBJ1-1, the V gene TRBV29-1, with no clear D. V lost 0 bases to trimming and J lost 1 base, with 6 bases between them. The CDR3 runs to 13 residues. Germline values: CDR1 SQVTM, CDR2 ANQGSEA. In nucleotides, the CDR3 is TGCAGCGTTGAAGATGGGCAGAACACTGAAGCTTTCTTT. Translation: CSVEDGQNTEAFF.

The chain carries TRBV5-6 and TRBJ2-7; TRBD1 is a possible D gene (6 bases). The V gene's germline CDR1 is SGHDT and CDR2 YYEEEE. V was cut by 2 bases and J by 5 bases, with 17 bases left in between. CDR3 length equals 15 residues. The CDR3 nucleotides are TGTGCCAGCAGCTTCGGGGCAGGGGCGAGGGACGAGCAGTACTTC. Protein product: CASSFGAGARDEQYF.

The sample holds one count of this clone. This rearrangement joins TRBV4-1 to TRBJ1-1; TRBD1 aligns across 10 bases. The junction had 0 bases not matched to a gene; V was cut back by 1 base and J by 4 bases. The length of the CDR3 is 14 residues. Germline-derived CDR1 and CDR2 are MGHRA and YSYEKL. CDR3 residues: CASSQGDRGTEAFF. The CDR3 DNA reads TGCGCCAGCAGCCAAGGGGACAGGGGCACTGAAGCTTTCTTT.

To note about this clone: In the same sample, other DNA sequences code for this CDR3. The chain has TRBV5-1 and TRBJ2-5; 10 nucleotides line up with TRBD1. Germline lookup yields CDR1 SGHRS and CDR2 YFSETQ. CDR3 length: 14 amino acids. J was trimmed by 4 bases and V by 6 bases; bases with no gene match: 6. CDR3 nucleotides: TGCGCCAGCACTCGACAGGGGGCGGGAGAGACCCAGTACTTC. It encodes CASTRQGAGETQYF.

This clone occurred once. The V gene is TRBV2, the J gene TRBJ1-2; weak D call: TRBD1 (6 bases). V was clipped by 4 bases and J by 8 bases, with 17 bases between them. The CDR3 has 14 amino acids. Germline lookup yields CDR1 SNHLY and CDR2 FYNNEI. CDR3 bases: TGTGCCAGCAGTGCGACAGGTCGTTCGAGGGGCTACACCTTC. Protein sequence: CASSATGRSRGYTF.

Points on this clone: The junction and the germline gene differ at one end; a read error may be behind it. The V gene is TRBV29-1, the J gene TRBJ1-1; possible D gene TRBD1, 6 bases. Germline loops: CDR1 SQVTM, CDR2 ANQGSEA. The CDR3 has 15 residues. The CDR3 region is CNVGRTGFGNTEAFF. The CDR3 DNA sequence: TGCAACGTTGGCCGAACAGGGTTCGGGAACACTGAAGCTTTCTTT.

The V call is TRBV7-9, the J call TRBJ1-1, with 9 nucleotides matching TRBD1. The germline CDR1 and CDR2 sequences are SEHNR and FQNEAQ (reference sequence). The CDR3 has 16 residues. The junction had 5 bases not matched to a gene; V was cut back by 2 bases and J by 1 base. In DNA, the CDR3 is TGTGCCAGCAGCTTAATCGGACAGGGGAGGAACACTGAAGCTTTCTTT. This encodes CASSLIGQGRNTEAFF.

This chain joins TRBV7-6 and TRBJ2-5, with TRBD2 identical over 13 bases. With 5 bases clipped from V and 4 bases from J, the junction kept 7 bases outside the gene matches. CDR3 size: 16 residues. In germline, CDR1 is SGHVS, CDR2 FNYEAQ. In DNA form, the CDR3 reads TGTGCCAGCAGCCTCGGGACTAGCGGGGAGCGAGAGACCCAGTACTTC. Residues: CASSLGTSGERETQYF.

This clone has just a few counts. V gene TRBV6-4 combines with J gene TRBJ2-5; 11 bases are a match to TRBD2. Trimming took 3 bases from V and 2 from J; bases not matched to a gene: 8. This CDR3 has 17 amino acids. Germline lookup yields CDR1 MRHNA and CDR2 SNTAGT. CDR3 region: CASSDLPRLAGQETQYF. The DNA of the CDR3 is TGTGCCAGCAGTGATTTACCTCGACTAGCGGGGCAAGAGACCCAGTACTTC.

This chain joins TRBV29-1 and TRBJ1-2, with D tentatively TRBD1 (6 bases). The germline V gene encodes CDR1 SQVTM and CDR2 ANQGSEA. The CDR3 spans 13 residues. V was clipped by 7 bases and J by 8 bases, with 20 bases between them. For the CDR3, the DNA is TGCAGCGCCCCGGGACAATTTGACAGGGGCTACACCTTC. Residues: CSAPGQFDRGYTF.

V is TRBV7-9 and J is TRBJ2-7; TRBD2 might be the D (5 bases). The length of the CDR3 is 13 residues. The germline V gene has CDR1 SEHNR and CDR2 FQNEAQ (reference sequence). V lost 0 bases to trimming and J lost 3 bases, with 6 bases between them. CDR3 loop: CASSLAGSYEQYF. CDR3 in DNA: TGTGCCAGCAGCTTAGCTGGGAGCTACGAGCAGTACTTC.

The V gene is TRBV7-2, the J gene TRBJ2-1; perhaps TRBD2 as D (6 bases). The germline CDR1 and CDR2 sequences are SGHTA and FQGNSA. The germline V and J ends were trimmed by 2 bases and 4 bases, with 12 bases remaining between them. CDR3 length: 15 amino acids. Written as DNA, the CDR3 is TGTGCCAGCAGCTTATTTCGGGGACTTTACAATGAGCAGTTCTTC. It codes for CASSLFRGLYNEQFF. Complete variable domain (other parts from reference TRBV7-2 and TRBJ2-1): GAGVSQSPSNKVTEKGKDVELRCDPISGHTALYWYRQSLGQGLEFLIYFQGNSAPDKSGLPSDRFSAERTGGSVSTLTIQRTQQEDSAVYLCASSLFRGLYNEQFFGPGTRLTVL.

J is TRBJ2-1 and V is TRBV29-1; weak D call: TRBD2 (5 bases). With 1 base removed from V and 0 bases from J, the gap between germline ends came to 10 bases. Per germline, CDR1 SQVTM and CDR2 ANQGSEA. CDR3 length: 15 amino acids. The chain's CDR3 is CSVEVWESSYNEQFF. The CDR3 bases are TGCAGCGTTGAAGTCTGGGAGAGCTCCTACAATGAGCAGTTCTTC.

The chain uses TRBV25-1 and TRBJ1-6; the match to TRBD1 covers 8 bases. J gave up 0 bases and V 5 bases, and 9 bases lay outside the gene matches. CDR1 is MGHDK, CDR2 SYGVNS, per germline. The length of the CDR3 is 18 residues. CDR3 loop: CASSPFTGGVSYNSPLHF. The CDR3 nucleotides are TGTGCCAGCAGTCCTTTCACAGGGGGGGTCTCCTATAATTCACCCCTCCACTTT.

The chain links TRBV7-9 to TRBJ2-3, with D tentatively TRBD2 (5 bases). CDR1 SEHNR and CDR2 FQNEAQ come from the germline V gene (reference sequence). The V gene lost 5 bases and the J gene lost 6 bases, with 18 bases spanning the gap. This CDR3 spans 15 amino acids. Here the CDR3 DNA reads TGTGCCAGCAGCGCTTCTTCACGGGAAGAGGATACGCAGTATTTT. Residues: CASSASSREEDTQYF.

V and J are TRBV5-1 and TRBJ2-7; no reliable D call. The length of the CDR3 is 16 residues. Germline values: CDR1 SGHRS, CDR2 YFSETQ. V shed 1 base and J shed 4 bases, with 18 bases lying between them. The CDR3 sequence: CASSLNTETLGYEQYF. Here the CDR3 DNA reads TGCGCCAGCAGCTTGAATACAGAAACCCTGGGTTACGAGCAGTACTTC.

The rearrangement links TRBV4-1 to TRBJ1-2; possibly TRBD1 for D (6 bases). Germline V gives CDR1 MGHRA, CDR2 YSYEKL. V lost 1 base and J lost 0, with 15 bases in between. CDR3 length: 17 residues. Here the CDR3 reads CASSQVGTGPANYGYTF. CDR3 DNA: TGCGCCAGCAGCCAAGTCGGAACAGGGCCGGCTAACTATGGCTACACCTTC.

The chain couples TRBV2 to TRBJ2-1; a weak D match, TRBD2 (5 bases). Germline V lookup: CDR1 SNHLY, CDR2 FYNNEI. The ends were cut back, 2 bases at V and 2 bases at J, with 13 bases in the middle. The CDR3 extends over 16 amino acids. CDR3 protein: CASSETGSETYNEQFF. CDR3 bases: TGTGCCAGCAGTGAAACGGGGTCAGAGACCTACAATGAGCAGTTCTTC.

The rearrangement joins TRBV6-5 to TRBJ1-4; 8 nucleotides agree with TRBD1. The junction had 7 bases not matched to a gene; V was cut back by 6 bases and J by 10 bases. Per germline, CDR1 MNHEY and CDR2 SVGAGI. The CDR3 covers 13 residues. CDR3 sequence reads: CASSRGQEGKLFF. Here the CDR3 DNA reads TGTGCCAGCAGCCGGGGACAGGAAGGAAAACTGTTTTTT.

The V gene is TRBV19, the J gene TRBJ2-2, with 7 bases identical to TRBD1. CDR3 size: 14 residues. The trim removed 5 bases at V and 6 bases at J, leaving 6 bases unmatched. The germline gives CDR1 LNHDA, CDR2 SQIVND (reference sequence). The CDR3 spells CASSLQGSSGELFF. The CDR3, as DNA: TGTGCCAGTAGTTTACAGGGGTCGTCCGGGGAGCTGTTTTTT.

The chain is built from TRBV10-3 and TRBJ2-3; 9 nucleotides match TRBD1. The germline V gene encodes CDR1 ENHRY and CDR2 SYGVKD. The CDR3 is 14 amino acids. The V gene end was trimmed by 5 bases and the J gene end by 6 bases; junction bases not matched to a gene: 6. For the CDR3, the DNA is TGTGCCATCAGTCGGACAGGGGTAGGGGATACGCAGTATTTT. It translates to CAISRTGVGDTQYF.

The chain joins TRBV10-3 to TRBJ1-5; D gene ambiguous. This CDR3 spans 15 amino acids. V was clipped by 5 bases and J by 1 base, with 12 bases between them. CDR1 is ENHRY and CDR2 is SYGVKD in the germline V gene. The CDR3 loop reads CAISQEVGSNQPQHF. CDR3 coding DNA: TGTGCCATCAGTCAAGAGGTAGGAAGCAATCAGCCCCAGCATTTT.

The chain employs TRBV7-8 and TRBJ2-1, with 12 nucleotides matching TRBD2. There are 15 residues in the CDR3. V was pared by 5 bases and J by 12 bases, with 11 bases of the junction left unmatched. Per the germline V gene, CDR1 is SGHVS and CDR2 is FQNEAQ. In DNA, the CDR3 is TGTGCCAGCAGCCCGGGGGCTAGCGGGGGGGTGGGGCAGTTCTTC. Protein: CASSPGASGGVGQFF.